This record looks at one TCR beta chain sequence and its context. What it binds is unknown. Other nucleotide sequences from this sample produce the same CDR3. The data were taken from a study of beta chain features in type 1 diabetes. Study-wide context: There was similarity between patients and healthy donors in age, gender and cell yields.

cDNA synthesis used the whole RNA isolate, giving expressed TCRB sequences. Only in-frame clones appear in the TCRdb table, and some are missing; sequencing was by immunoSEQ multiplex PCR. Of about 660,000 clones in the sample, about 14% were seen once. The CDR3 is made up of 12 amino acids. With 2 bases removed from V and 4 bases from J, the gap between germline ends came to 6 bases. Germline lookup yields CDR1 SGHNT and CDR2 YYREEE (reference sequence). Purities over 95% were achieved in all sorted populations. Study-wide points: All four CD4+ subsets from Type 1 diabetes patients carried moderately but significantly shorter TCRB CDR3s.

Sequencing was carried out using naive CD4+ T cells from blood. The TCR was taken from a man aged 18 to 35 with type 1 diabetes. V is TRBV5-4 and J is TRBJ1-1, with a possible D match to TRBD1 (5 bases). CDR3 sequence (DNA): TGTGCCAGCAGCTTCCAGGGCACTGAAGCTTTCTTT. This codes for CASSFQGTEAFF.